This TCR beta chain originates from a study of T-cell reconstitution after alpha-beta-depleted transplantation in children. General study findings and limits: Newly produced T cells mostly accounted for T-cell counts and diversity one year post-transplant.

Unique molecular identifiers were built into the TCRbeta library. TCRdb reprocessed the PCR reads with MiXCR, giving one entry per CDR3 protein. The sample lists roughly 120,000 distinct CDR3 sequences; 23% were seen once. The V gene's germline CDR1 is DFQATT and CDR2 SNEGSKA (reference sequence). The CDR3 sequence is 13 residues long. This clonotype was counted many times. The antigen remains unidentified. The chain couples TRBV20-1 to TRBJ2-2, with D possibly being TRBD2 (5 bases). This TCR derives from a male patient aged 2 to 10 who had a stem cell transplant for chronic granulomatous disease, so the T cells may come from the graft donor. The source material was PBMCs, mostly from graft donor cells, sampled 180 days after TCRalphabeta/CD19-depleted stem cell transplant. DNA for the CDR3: TGCAGCATCCTCGGGGTCGGCACCGGGGAGCTGTTTTTT. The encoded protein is CSILGVGTGELFF.